This T cell receptor (beta chain) was recorded in a study of T-cell reconstitution after alpha-beta-depleted transplantation in children. The sample holds a few counts of this clonotype. The antigen is unknown. Germline V gene data show CDR1 as LNHDA and CDR2 as SQIVND (reference sequence). This CDR3 spans 14 amino acids. Trimming stripped 6 bases from V and 0 bases from J, with 11 bases between. Library preparation (for TCRbeta) was performed with unique molecular identifiers. TCRdb analysed the PCR reads with MiXCR anew, one entry per CDR3 protein. The sample has 800,000 to 1,000,000 distinct CDR3 sequences; about 31% are singletons. Findings and limits, study-wide: Fresh T-cell production supplied most of the T-cell counts and diversity seen one year after transplant.

The specimen comprised PBMCs, mostly from graft donor cells, sampled 360 days after TCRalphabeta/CD19-depleted stem cell transplant. The V call is TRBV19, the J call TRBJ1-1; no firm D call. The source is a boy younger than two who had a stem cell transplant for SCID, so the T cells may come from the graft donor. CDR3 nucleotides: TGTGCCAGTAGGGGTCCTACCATGAACACTGAAGCTTTCTTT. This codes for CASRGPTMNTEAFF.